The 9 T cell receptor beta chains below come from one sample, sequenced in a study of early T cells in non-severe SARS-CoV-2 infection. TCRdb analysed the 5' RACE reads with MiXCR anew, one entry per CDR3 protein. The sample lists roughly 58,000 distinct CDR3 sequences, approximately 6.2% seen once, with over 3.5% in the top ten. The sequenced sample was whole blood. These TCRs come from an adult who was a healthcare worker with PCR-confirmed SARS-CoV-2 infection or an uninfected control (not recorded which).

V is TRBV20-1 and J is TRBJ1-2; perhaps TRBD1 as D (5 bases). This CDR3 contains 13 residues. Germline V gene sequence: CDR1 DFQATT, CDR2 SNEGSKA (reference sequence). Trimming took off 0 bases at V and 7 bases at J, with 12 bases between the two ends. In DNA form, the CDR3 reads TGCAGTGCTAGAGATTGGGGGGACTTTGGCTACACCTTC. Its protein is CSARDWGDFGYTF.

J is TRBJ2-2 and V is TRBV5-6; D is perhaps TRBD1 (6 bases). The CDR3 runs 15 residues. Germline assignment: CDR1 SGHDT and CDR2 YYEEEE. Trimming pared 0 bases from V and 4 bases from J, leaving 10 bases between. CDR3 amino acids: CASSLEDSSTGELFF. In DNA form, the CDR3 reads TGTGCCAGCAGCTTGGAGGACAGCAGCACCGGGGAGCTGTTTTTT.

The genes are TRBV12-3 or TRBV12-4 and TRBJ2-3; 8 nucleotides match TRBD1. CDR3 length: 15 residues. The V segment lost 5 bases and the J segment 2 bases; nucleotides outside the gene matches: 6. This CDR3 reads CASSPWTGFTDTQYF. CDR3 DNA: TGTGCCAGCAGTCCCTGGACAGGGTTCACAGATACGCAGTATTTT.

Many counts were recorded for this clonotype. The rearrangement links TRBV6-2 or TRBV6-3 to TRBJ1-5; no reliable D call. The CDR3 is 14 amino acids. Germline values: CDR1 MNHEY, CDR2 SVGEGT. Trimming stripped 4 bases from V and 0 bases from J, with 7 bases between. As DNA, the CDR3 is TGTGCCAGCAGTTCAGACCTTAGCAATCAGCCCCAGCATTTT. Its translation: CASSSDLSNQPQHF.

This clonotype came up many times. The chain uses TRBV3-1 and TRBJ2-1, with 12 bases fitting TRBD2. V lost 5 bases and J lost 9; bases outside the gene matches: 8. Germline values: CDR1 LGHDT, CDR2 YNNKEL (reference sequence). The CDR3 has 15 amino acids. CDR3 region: CASSIATSGGREQFF. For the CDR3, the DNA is TGTGCCAGCAGCATCGCGACTAGCGGGGGTCGTGAGCAGTTCTTC.

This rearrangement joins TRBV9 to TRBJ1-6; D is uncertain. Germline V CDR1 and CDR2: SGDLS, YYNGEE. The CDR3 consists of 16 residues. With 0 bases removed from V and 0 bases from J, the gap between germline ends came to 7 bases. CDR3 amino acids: CASSVGASSYNSPLHF. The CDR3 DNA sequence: TGTGCCAGCAGCGTAGGGGCGAGCTCCTATAATTCACCCCTCCACTTT.

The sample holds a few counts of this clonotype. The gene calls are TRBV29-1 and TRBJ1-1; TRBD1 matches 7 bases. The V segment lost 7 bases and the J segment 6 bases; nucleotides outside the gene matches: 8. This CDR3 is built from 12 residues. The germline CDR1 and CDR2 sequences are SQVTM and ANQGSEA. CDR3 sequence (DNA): TGCAGCGGACAGGGATGGGGTTCTGAAGCTTTCTTT. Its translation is CSGQGWGSEAFF.

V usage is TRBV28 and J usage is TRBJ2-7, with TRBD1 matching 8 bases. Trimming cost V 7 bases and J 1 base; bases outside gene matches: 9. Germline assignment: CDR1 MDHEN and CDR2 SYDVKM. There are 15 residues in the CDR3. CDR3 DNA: TGTGCCAGCACCCTAGGGGGGACAGGATCCTACGAGCAGTACTTC. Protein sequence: CASTLGGTGSYEQYF.

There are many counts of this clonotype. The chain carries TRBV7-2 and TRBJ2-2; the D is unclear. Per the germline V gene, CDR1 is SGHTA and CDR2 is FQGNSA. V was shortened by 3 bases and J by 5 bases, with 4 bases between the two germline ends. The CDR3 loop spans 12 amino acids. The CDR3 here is CASSFRTGELFF. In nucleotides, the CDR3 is TGTGCCAGCAGCTTCCGGACCGGGGAGCTGTTTTTT. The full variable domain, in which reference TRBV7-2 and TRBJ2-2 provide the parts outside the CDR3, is GAGVSQSPSNKVTEKGKDVELRCDPISGHTALYWYRQSLGQGLEFLIYFQGNSAPDKSGLPSDRFSAERTGGSVSTLTIQRTQQEDSAVYLCASSFRTGELFFGEGSRLTVL.